This T cell receptor (beta chain) was profiled in a study of T-cell reconstitution after alpha-beta-depleted transplantation in children. Unmatched junction bases numbered 2, after V lost 6 bases and J lost 3 bases. The germline V gene encodes CDR1 DFQATT and CDR2 SNEGSKA (reference sequence). CDR3 length: 13 residues. This clonotype was detected ten times or more. No antigen is known for it. The TCRbeta library incorporated unique molecular identifiers. In TCRdb, the PCR reads were re-called with MiXCR into one record per CDR3 protein. This sample has around 700,000 distinct CDR3 sequences, with less than 15% found just once. Whole-study findings and limits: Approximately two months post-transplant, alpha-beta T cells reportedly originated from several hundred expanded graft clones. In some patients, recipient T cells and intrathymic progenitors surviving conditioning explained high day-60 diversity. A year had passed since transplant, and T-cell counts and diversity by then came mostly from newly produced T cells.

Sequencing used PBMCs, obtained before TCRalphabeta/CD19-depleted stem cell transplant. This TCR was sampled from a girl aged 2-10 years with congenital amegakaryocytic thrombocytopenia, due to receive a stem cell transplant. This chain uses TRBV20-1 with TRBJ2-2; 9 positions match TRBD2. The CDR3 sequence is CSAKREDTGELFF. DNA for the CDR3: TGCAGTGCCAAGCGGGAGGACACCGGGGAGCTGTTTTTT.